This T cell receptor (beta chain) appears in the sequencing data of a study of cytomegalovirus exposure and HLA in healthy donors. Study at large: Among the roughly 400 donors who were genotyped, approximately 76% fell in the genetic ancestry cluster that is associated with self-reported Caucasian donors.

On this clone itself: Its antigen is undetermined.

Germline V gene lookup returns CDR1 SQVTM and CDR2 ANQGSEA. Deletions cut 6 bases from V and 10 bases from J, with 19 bases between. CDR3 length: 13 residues. Vbeta (60) and Jbeta (13) primers were used in the PCR. Produced via immunoSEQ multiplex PCR; TCRdb's table is partial and in-frame only. The table for this sample gives 100,000 to 150,000 clones. Study-wide points: When a later analysis compared HLA-associated TCR beta chains with equally common others, the HLA-associated chains turned out to be more clonally expanded and to have lower generation probabilities. The number of N-insertions in an Asian-associated ancestry cluster was reportedly below the roughly 620-donor mean in a later analysis.

This clonotype was sampled from a woman aged 40 to 55 in good health and CMV-seropositive. Input material: PBMCs. The chain combines TRBV29-1 with TRBJ2-1; D unclear. The CDR3 region has the DNA TGCAGCGTAGACAACCTCCGATCGGAAGAGCAGTTCTTC. Amino acids: CSVDNLRSEEQFF.